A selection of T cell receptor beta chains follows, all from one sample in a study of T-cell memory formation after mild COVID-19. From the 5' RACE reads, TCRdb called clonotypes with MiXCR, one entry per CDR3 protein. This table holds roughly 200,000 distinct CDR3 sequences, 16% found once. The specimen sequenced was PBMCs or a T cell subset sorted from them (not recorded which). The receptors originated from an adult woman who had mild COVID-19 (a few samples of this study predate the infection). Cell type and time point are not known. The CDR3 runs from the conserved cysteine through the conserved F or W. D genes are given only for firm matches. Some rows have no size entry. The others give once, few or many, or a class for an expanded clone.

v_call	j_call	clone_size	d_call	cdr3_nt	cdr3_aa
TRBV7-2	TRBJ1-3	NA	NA	TGTGCCAGCAGCGCAATCGGCTCTGGAAACACCATATATTTT	CASSAIGSGNTIYF
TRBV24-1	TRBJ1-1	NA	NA	TGTGCCACCAGTGAGGGGGACACTGAAGCTTTCTTT	CATSEGDTEAFF
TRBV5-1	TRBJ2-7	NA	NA	TGCGCCAGCAGCTTGAATTCAGGGACCTACGAGCAGTACTTC	CASSLNSGTYEQYF
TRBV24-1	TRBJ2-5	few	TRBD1	TGTGCCACCAGTGATCCGGGACAGGCTAAGACCCAGTACTTC	CATSDPGQAKTQYF
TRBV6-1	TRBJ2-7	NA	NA	TGTGCCAGTGGGGTGTCTAGCGTCCCCTGGAGTTTCGCGTACTTC	CASGVSSVPWSFAYF
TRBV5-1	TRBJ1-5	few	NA	TGCGCCAGCAGACCCGACCAAATAAGCAATCAGCCCCAGCATTTT	CASRPDQISNQPQHF
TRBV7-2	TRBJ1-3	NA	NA	TGTGCCAGCAGCGGAGGGGGTGGAAACACCATATATTTT	CASSGGGGNTIYF
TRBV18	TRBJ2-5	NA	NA	TGTGCCAGCTCACATTTAAAAGAGACCCAGTACTTC	CASSHLKETQYF
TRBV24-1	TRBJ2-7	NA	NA	TGTGCCACCAGTGATGCACTCCAGTACGAGCAGTACTTC	CATSDALQYEQYF
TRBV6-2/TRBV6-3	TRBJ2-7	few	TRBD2	TGTGCCAGCAGTTACTCACTAGCGGGAGGGTCCTACGAGCAGTACTTC	CASSYSLAGGSYEQYF
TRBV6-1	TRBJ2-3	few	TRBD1	TGTGCCAGCAGCCGGGACAGGGGTACAGATACGCAGTATTTT	CASSRDRGTDTQYF